This T cell receptor beta chain comes out of a study of cytomegalovirus exposure and HLA in healthy donors. Both 60 Vbeta primers and 13 Jbeta primers went into the PCR. The protocol was immunoSEQ multiplex PCR, while the TCRdb copy is restricted to in-frame clones and leaves out a portion. The table shows 140,000 or so clones, with 76% occurring only once. Points on this clone: The antigen remains unidentified.

Germline V gives CDR1 SGDLS, CDR2 YYNGEE. The CDR3 runs to 15 residues. V trimming: 4 bases; J trimming: 10 bases; junction bases outside the gene matches: 8. Study results and limitations: Most likely, a cluster of highly shared sequence variants arose as a sequencing artifact.

The chain recombines TRBV9 with TRBJ1-6; TRBD1 aligns across 10 bases. The specimen sequenced was PBMCs. This sequence was found in a man aged 35 to 55 in good health and CMV-seronegative. CDR3 coding DNA: TGTGCCAGCAGCCCCCGGACAGGGGGAGACTCACCCCTCCACTTT. Its translation is CASSPRTGGDSPLHF.